This T cell receptor (beta chain) was recorded in a study of shared clonotypes between healthy human individuals. On the study more broadly: CD4 naive and memory got three plates each, CD8 naive two, CD8 memory one. Study observations and caveats: The generation probabilities recorded for non-shared clonotypes fell below those of clonotypes shared by all four donors.

The data were produced by immunoSEQ multiplex PCR, yet TCRdb's version contains in-frame clones alone and is incomplete. The table includes about 2 million clones, 95% detected once. As to this clone: The target antigen is unknown.

This CDR3 comprises 17 residues. Germline loops: CDR1 SGHAT, CDR2 FQNNGV. V lost 5 bases, J lost 3 bases, and 20 bases lay in between. Donors, without exception, were Caucasian adults residing in Nashville, Tennessee. The CD4+ fraction was divided into a CD45RA+ naive subset and a CD45RA-negative memory subset. The receptor's source is a young man in good health. Sequenced input: naive CD4+ T cells sorted from blood. The subset: CD45RA+ positively selected. The chain employs TRBV11-2 and TRBJ2-1; D is possibly TRBD1 or TRBD2 (5 bases each). CDR3 in amino acids: CASSPSGRVSYYNEQFF. CDR3 sequence (DNA): TGTGCCAGCAGCCCGTCAGGGCGGGTAAGCTACTACAATGAGCAGTTCTTC.